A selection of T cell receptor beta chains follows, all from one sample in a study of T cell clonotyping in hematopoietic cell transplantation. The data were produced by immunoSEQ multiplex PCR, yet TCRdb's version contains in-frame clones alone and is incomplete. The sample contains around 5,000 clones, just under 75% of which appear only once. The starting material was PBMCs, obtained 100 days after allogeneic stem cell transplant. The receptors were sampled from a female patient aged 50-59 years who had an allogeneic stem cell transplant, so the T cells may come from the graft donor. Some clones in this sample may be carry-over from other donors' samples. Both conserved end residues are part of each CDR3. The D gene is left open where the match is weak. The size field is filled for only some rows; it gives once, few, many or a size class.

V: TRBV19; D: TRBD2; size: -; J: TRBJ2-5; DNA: TGTGCCAGTAGTTCCACCTTGGCTAGCGGGATAAGAGAGACCCAGTACTTC; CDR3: CASSSTLASGIRETQYF
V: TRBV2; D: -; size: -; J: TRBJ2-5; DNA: TGTGCCAGCAGCCCAGGGACGGAGACCCAGTACTTC; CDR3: CASSPGTETQYF
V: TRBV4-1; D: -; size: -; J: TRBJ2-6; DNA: TGCGCCAGCAGCCAAAGTGTAGGTGGCAGGGGCTCTGGGGCCAACGTCCTGACTTTC; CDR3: CASSQSVGGRGSGANVLTF
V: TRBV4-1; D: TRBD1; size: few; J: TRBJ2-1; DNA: TGCGCCAGCAGCCATGTACAGGGGGCTCGGAACAATGAGCAGTTCTTC; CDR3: CASSHVQGARNNEQFF
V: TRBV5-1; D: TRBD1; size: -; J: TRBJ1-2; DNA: TGCGCCAGCAGCTTGGACGGACAGGCAGCTAACTATGGCTACACCTTC; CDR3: CASSLDGQAANYGYTF
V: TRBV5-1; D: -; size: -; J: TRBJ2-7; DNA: TGCGCCAGCAGCTTGGTGACAGACGCCTACGAGCAGTACTTC; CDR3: CASSLVTDAYEQYF
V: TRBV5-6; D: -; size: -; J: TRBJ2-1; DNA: TGTGCCAGCAGCCAAGGCTTTAATGAGCAGTTCTTC; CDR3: CASSQGFNEQFF
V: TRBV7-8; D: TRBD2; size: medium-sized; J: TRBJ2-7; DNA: TGTGCCAGCAGCTTCGGTCTAGCGGGAGACGAGCAGTACTTC; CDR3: CASSFGLAGDEQYF
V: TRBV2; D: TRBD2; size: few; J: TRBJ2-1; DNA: TGTGCCAGTCGGACTAGCGGGAGAAATGAGCAGTTCTTC; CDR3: CASRTSGRNEQFF
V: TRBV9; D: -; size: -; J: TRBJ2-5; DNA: TGTGCCAGCAGCCTTAGAGGGACCCCTCAGGAGACCCAGTACTTC; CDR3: CASSLRGTPQETQYF
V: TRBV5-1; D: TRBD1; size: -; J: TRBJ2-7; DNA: TGCGCCAGCAGGTCCGGGACAGGATTCTACGAGCAGTACTTC; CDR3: CASRSGTGFYEQYF
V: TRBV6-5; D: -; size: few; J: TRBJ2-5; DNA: TGTGCCAGCAGTTCATTAGACCAGACCCAGTACTTC; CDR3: CASSSLDQTQYF
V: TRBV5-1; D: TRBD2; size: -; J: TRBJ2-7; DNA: TGCGCCAGCAGCTTGGGAGCGCGGGGGAGCTACGAGCAGTACTTC; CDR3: CASSLGARGSYEQYF
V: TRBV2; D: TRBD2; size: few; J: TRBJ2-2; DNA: TGTGCCAGCAGTCCGGGACTAGCGGTCTTGGGGCGGGAGCTGTTTTTT; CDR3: CASSPGLAVLGRELFF
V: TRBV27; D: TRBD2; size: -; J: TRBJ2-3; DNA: TGTGCCAGCAGTTCCAGACTAGCGGGTAGCACAGATACGCAGTATTTT; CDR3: CASSSRLAGSTDTQYF
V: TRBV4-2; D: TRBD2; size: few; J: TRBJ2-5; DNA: TGTGCCAGCAGTTCAGGCCTAGCGGGGGGCCAAGAGACCCAGTACTTC; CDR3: CASSSGLAGGQETQYF
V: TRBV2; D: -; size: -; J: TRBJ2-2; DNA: TGTGCCAGCAGTGAAGCGGGAGAGGTCACCGGGGAGCTGTTTTTT; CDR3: CASSEAGEVTGELFF
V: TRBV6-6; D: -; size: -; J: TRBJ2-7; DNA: TGTGCCAGCAGTTACTCGGCTAGTCGTCCCTACGAGCAGTACTTC; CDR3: CASSYSASRPYEQYF
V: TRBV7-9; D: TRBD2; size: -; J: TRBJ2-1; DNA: TGTGCCAGCAGCTTTGGGACTAGCGGGGTCCATGAGCAGTTCTTC; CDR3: CASSFGTSGVHEQFF
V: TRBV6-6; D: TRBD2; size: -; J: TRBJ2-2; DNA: TGTGCCAGCAGATCGGGAGGGATCGGGGAGCTGTTTTTT; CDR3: CASRSGGIGELFF
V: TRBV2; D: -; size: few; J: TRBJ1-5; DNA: TGTGCCAGCAAGATAGATCAGCCCCAGCATTTT; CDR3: CASKIDQPQHF
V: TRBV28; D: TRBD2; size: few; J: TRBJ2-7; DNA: TGTGCCAGCACTAGCGGGAGAGGCTACGAGCAGTACTTC; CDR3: CASTSGRGYEQYF
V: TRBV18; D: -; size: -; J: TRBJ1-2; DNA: TGTGCCAGCTCATACTCAGGGGATGGCTACACCTTC; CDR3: CASSYSGDGYTF
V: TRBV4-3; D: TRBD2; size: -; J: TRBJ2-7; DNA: TGCGCCAGCAGCCAGCTAGCGGGAGACGCCTACGAGCAGTACTTC; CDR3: CASSQLAGDAYEQYF
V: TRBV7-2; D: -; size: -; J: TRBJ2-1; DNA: TGTGCCAGCAGCTCACACCCGGACGGAGAGCAGTTCTTC; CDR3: CASSSHPDGEQFF
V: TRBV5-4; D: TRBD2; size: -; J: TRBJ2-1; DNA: TGTGCCAGCAGCACAGGGACTAGCGGGACCAGCTCCTACAATGAGCAGTTCTTC; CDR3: CASSTGTSGTSSYNEQFF
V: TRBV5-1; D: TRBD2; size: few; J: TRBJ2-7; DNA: TGCGCCAGCAGCCCCCTAGGAGCGGGAGGGGCCTACGAGCAGTACTTC; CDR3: CASSPLGAGGAYEQYF
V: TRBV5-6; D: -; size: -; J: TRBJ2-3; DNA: TGTGCCAGCAGCTTGGAGTCCTCGCTAAATACGCAGTATTTT; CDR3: CASSLESSLNTQYF
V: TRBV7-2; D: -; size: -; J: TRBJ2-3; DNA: TGTGCCAGCAGCCGTAGCGGTCTATACACAGATACGCAGTATTTT; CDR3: CASSRSGLYTDTQYF
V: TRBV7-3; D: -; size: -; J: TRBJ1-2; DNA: TGTGCCAGCAGCCCTCTGCGGGGGGTCGGCTACACCTTC; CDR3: CASSPLRGVGYTF
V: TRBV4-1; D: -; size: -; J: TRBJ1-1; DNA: TGCGCCAGCAGGTTCAGGACGGAGCCCACTGAAGCTTTCTTT; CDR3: CASRFRTEPTEAFF
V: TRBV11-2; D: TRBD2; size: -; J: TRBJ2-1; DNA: TGTGCCAGCAGCTCATACGGGGCTAGCGGGGACAATGAGCAGTTCTTC; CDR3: CASSSYGASGDNEQFF
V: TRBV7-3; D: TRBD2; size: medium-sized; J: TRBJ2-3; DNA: TGTGCCAGCAGCGAAACTAGCGGCACAGATACGCAGTATTTT; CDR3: CASSETSGTDTQYF
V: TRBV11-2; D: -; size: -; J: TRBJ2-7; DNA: TGTGCCAGCAGCTTAGTTGGCGGTCTGGCAGGGCGAGAGCAGTACTTC; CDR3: CASSLVGGLAGREQYF
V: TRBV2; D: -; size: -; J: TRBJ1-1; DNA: TGTGCCAGCAGGGTCGGCGGCACTGAAGCTTTCTTT; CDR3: CASRVGGTEAFF
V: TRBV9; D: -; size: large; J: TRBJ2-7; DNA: TGTGCCAGCAGCGTATTTGCGGGCTACGAGCAGTACTTC; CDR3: CASSVFAGYEQYF
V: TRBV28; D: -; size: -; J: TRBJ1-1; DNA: TGTGCCAGCAGTTACTCGAGGGGGGCCACTGAAGCTTTCTTT; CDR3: CASSYSRGATEAFF
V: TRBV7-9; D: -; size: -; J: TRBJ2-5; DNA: TGTGCCAGCAGCGAACTAAGGGAGACCCAGTACTTC; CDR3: CASSELRETQYF
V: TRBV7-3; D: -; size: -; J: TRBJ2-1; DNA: TGTGCCAGCAGCTTACGCCCAGGAGTAGCAGCAAACAATGAGCAGTTCTTC; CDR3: CASSLRPGVAANNEQFF
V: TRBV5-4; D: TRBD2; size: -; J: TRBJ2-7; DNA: TGTGCCAGCAGCTTGAGCGGGAGAAAGGCCTACGAGCAGTACTTC; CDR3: CASSLSGRKAYEQYF
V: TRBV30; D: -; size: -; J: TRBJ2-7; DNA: TGTGCCTGCAGGCTACTCGACGAGCAGTACTTC; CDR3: CACRLLDEQYF
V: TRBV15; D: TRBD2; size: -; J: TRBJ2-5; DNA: TGTGCCACCAGCCTGCGGGGGGCCCAGTACTTC; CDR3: CATSLRGAQYF
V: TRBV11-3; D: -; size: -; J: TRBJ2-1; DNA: TGTGCCAGCAGCCCTGGGTCGGGTGAGCAGTTCTTC; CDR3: CASSPGSGEQFF
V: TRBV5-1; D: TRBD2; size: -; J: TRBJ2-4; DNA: TGCGCCAGCAGCTCCCTGGGGGGGGGAGGAAACATTCAGTACTTC; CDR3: CASSSLGGGGNIQYF
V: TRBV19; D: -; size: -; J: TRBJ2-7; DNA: TGTGCCAGTTCAGATCGGGCTGCGATGAAGTACGAGCAGTACTTC; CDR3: CASSDRAAMKYEQYF
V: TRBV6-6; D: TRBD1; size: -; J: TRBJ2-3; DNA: TGTGCCAGCAGTTCCCCGACGACAGGGTGGATGGATACGCAGTATTTT; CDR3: CASSSPTTGWMDTQYF
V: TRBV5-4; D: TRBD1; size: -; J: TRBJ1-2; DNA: TGTGCCAGCAGGGAGGGACAGGCCTATGGCTACACCTTC; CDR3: CASREGQAYGYTF
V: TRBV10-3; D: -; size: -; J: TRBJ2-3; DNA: TGTGCCAGCAGGCGGGCCATTGGCACAGATACGCAGTATTTT; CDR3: CASRRAIGTDTQYF
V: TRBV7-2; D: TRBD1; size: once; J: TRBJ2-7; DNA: TGTGCCAGCAGCCGGGACAGGGTTATTGGCGAGCAGTACTTC; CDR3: CASSRDRVIGEQYF
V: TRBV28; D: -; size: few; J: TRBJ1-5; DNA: TGTGCCAGCAGTCGGGGGGGCAATCAGCCCCAGCATTTT; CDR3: CASSRGGNQPQHF
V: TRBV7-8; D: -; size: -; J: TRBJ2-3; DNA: TGTGCCAGCAGCTTAGGAAGGGGTGGACTTGATACGCAGTATTTT; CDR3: CASSLGRGGLDTQYF
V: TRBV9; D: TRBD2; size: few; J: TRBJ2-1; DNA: TGTGCCAGCAGCGGCGAGGGACTAGCGGGAGAGCAGTTCTTC; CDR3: CASSGEGLAGEQFF
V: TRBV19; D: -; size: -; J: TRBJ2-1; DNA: TGTGCCAGTAGTATAGTAGGAGCTAGCGCGCAGTTCTTC; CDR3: CASSIVGASAQFF
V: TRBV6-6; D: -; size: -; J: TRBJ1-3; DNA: TGTGCCAGCTTTAACTCTGGAAACACCATATATTTT; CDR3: CASFNSGNTIYF
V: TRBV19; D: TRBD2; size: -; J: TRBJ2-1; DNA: TGTGCCAGTAGTATAGTGCCCTGGACTAGCGGGAGGAGTATTGAGCAGTTCTTC; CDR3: CASSIVPWTSGRSIEQFF
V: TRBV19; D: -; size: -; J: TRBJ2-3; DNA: TGTGCCAGTAGTGTCCAAGTGTCAGATACGCAGTATTTT; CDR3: CASSVQVSDTQYF
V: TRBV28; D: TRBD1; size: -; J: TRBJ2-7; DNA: TGTGCCAGCAGAAACTATCAGGGGGATCACGAGCAGTACTTC; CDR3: CASRNYQGDHEQYF
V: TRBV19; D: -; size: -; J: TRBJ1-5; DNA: TGTGCCAGTAGTTCTCTCAGAAACCAGCCCCAGCATTTT; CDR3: CASSSLRNQPQHF
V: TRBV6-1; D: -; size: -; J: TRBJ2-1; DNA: TGTGCCAGCAGTGATTCCGGGTTATACAATGAGCAGTTCTTC; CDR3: CASSDSGLYNEQFF
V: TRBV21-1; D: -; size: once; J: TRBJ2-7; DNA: TGTGCCAGCCGATCCCGCCCGGGCTCCTACGAGCAGTACTTC; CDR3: CASRSRPGSYEQYF